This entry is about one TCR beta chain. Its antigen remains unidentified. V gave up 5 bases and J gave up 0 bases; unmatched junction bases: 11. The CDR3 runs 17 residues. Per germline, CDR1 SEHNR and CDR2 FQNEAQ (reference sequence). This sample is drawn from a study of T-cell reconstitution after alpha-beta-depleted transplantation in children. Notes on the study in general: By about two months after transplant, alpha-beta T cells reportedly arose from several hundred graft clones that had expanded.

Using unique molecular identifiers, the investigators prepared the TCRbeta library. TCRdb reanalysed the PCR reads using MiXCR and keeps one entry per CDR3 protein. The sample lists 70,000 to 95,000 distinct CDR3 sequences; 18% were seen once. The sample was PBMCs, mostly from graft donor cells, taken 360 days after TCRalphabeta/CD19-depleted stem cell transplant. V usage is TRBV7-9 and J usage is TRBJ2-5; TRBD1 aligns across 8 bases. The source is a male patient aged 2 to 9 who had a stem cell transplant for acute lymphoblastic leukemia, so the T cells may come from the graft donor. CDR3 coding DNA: TGTGCCAGCAGCCTACCCTTGGACAGGGAGTACCAAGAGACCCAGTACTTC. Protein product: CASSLPLDREYQETQYF.